The clone carrying this T cell receptor beta chain has only a few counts. V shed 3 bases, J shed 0 bases, and the junction held 5 bases outside the gene matches. Per germline, CDR1 DFQATT and CDR2 SNEGSKA (reference sequence). The CDR3 totals 15 residues. Original data processing: For nucleated cells, counts were estimated from reference gene primer amplification. TCRdb's table, derived via immunoSEQ multiplex PCR, lists solely in-frame clones and lacks some. Clonal size and the V and J genes are those of that table, whereas D and trimming came from the DNA. The data hold over 600,000 clones, with around 90% observed a single time. The entry originates in a study of blood T cell repertoires in COVID-19. Study information: Samples representing acute and convalescent COVID-19 were sourced from the United States, Italy and Spain. T cells, B-cell-depleted T cells, or PBMCs provided the cDNA or gDNA that served as material.

Source material: peripheral blood. This chain connects TRBV20-1 to TRBJ1-5; 7 nucleotides agree with TRBD1. The TCR sequence derives from a woman under 30 with acute or convalescent COVID-19. The CDR3 loop is CSASRTGVSNQPQHF. The CDR3 nucleotides are TGCAGTGCTAGTAGGACAGGCGTTAGCAATCAGCCCCAGCATTTT.